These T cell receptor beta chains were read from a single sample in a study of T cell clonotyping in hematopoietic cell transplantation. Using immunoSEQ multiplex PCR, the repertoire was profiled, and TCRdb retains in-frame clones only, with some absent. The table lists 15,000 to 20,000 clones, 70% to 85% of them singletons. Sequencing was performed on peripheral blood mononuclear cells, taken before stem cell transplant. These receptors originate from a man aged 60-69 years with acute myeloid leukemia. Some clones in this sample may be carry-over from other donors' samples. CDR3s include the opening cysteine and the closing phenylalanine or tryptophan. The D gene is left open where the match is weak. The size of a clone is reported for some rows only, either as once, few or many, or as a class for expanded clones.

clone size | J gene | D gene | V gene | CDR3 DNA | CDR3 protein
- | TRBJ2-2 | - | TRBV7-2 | TGTGCCAGCAGCTTAATCGGTGGGCCGAACACCGGGGAGCTGTTTTTT | CASSLIGGPNTGELFF
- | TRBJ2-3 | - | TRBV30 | TGTGCCTGGGGAGCGGGCACAGATACGCAGTATTTT | CAWGAGTDTQYF
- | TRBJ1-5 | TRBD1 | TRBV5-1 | TGCGCCAGCAGCCCTGGGACAGGGTATCAGCCCCAGCATTTT | CASSPGTGYQPQHF
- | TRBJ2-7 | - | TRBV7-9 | TGTGCCAGCAGCCTTATCGGCTACGAGCAGTACTTC | CASSLIGYEQYF
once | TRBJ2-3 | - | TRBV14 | TGTGCCAGCAGCCGTACCAGGGATACCTACACAGATACGCAGTATTTT | CASSRTRDTYTDTQYF
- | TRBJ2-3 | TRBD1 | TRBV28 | TGTGCCAGCAGGACCCCGGGACAGGGGGCCGCAGATACGCAGTATTTT | CASRTPGQGAADTQYF
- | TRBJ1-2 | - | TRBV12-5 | TGTGCTAGTGCCCCGGAGGGGGGTGGCTACACCTTC | CASAPEGGGYTF
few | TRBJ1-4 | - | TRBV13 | TGTGCCAGCAAAAGCGGGTCTGAAAAACTGTTTTTT | CASKSGSEKLFF
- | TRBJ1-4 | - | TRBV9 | TGTGCCAGCTGGGGAAGGACGGAGGTTGCAACTAATGAAAAACTGTTTTTT | CASWGRTEVATNEKLFF
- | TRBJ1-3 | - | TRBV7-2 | TGTGCCAGCAGCGCAGCCAAGAGTGGAAACACCATATATTTT | CASSAAKSGNTIYF
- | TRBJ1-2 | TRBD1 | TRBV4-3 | TGCGCCAGCAGCCAAGACTGGACAGGGGGCGCTGGCTACACCTTC | CASSQDWTGGAGYTF
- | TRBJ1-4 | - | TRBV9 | TGTGCCAGCAGCAAGCAGGGGACTAATGAAAAACTGTTTTTT | CASSKQGTNEKLFF
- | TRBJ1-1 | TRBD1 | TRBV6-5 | TGTGCCAGCAGTTACGCACAGGGGGTCCCCCGCTCTGAAGCTTTCTTT | CASSYAQGVPRSEAFF
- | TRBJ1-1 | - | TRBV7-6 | TGTGCCAGCAGCTTAGCGCGGGCAGGGGACGCTAACACTGAAGCTTTCTTT | CASSLARAGDANTEAFF
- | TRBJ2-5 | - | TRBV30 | TGTGCCTCCTCGGCGGGCCCCCAAGAGACCCAGTACTTC | CASSAGPQETQYF
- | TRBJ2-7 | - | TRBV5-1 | TGCGCCAGCAGCTTACAAAGACACTACGAGCAGTACTTC | CASSLQRHYEQYF
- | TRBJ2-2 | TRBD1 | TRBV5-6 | TGTGCCAGCAGGGGGACAGGGAAGGCCGGGGAGCTGTTTTTT | CASRGTGKAGELFF
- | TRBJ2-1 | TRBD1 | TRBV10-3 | TGTGCCATCAGTGAGACCGGGACAGGGGGCCAGTACAATGAGCAGTTCTTC | CAISETGTGGQYNEQFF
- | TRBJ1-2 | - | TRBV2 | TGTGCCAGCAGTCCCTCCAGCGGCTACACCTTC | CASSPSSGYTF
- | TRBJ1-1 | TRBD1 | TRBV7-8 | TGTGCCAGCAGCTTACGATCGGGGACAGGGGTCACTGAAGCTTTCTTT | CASSLRSGTGVTEAFF
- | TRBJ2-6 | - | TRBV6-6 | TGTGCCAGCATCTTCTCTGGGGCCAACGTCCTGACTTTC | CASIFSGANVLTF
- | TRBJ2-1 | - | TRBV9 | TGTGCCAGCAGCACCACTCCTAACAATGAGCAGTTCTTC | CASSTTPNNEQFF
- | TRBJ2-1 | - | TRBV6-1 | TGTGCCAGCAGTGACACCGGGGGCGGGGGCTACAATGAGCAGTTCTTC | CASSDTGGGGYNEQFF
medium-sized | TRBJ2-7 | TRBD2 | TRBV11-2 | TGTGCCAGCAGCTTAGGGGGGACTAACACCTACGAGCAGTACTTC | CASSLGGTNTYEQYF
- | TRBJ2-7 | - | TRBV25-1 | TGTGCCAGCACTAGAACTGTCAGGCGGCGAGGCTACGAGCAGTACTTC | CASTRTVRRRGYEQYF
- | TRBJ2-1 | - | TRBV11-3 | TGTGCCAGCAGCTTAGAAGCGAGCTCCTACAATGAGCAGTTCTTC | CASSLEASSYNEQFF
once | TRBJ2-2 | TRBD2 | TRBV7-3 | TGTGCCAGCAGCTTACTTCCTAGCGGGGGGTCCGGGGAGCTGTTTTTT | CASSLLPSGGSGELFF
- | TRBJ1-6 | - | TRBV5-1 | TGCGCCAGCAGCTTAGAGGTCCTCAATAATTCACCCCTCCACTTT | CASSLEVLNNSPLHF
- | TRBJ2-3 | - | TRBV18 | TGTGCCAGCTCACCACGGTCAGATACGCAGTATTTT | CASSPRSDTQYF
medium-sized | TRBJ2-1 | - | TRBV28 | TGTGCCAGCAGTTCATCTGGAGTCTACAATGAGCAGTTCTTC | CASSSSGVYNEQFF
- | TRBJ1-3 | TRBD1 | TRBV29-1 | TGCAGCGTTGGTTGGGACAGTACTGGAAACACCATATATTTT | CSVGWDSTGNTIYF
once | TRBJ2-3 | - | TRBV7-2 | TGTGCCAGCAGCACTACCACAGATACGCAGTATTTT | CASSTTTDTQYF
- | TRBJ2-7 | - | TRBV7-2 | TGTGCCAGCAGCCCCAGACCAGATTATTACGAGCAGTACTTC | CASSPRPDYYEQYF
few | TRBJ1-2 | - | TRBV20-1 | TGCAGTGTACTGGGTATTCAGGGCTACACCTTC | CSVLGIQGYTF
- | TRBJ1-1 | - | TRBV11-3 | TGTGCCAGCAAGTACAGAAACCTGAACACTGAAGCTTTCTTT | CASKYRNLNTEAFF
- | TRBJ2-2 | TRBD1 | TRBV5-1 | TGCGCCAGCAGACCGACAGGGGGCCTCACCGGGGAGCTGTTTTTT | CASRPTGGLTGELFF
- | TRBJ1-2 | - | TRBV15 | TGTGCCACCAGCAGAGATAAGGGGACGGACTATGGCTACACCTTC | CATSRDKGTDYGYTF
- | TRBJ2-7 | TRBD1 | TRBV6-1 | TGTGCCAGCAGTGATCTGGGACAGGGAATGCGCGAGCAGTACTTC | CASSDLGQGMREQYF
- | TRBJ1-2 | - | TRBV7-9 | TGTGCCAGCAGCTTAGATGGAGGGGGCTATGGCTACACCTTC | CASSLDGGGYGYTF